The 9 T cell receptor beta chains listed next were all sequenced from one sample in a study of lymphopenia after photon versus proton radiotherapy. Measured with immunoSEQ multiplex PCR; TCRdb has only the in-frame clones, and not every one. The sample contains approximately 8,100 clones, approximately 86% of which appear only once. The input for sequencing was peripheral blood, taken from a patient treated with photon-based radiotherapy. The receptors come from a man older than 75 with cholangiocarcinoma.

This clone was observed once. As DNA, the CDR3 is TGTGCCAGCAGAACAGGGACAGATACGCAGTATTTT. Translating gives CASRTGTDTQYF. V usage is TRBV28 and J usage is TRBJ2-3, with D maybe TRBD1 (6 bases). Germline V gene data show CDR1 as MDHEN and CDR2 as SYDVKM. CDR3 length: 12 residues. Trimming cost V 6 bases and J 3 bases, with 7 bases left between them.

The chain has TRBV5-1 and TRBJ2-3; 12 nucleotides agree with TRBD2. Germline trimming cut 2 bases from V and 6 bases from J; bases unmatched to any gene: 10. The germline V gene has CDR1 SGHRS and CDR2 YFSETQ. The CDR3 consists of 17 residues. CDR3 residues: CASSFWARTSGTDTQYF. For the CDR3, the DNA is TGCGCCAGCAGCTTTTGGGCTAGGACTAGCGGGACCGATACGCAGTATTTT.

The V gene is TRBV5-1, the J gene TRBJ1-2, with 8 bases aligning to TRBD1. The CDR3 covers 15 residues. Unmatched junction bases numbered 6, after V lost 4 bases and J lost 1 base. CDR1 is SGHRS, CDR2 YFSETQ, per germline. In DNA form, the CDR3 reads TGCGCCAGCAGCCCAAGACAGGGGAGTAACTATGGCTACACCTTC. Its protein product is CASSPRQGSNYGYTF.

The CDR3 bases are TGCAGCGGGGGGACACAGAACTATGGCTACACCTTC. Translating it yields CSGGTQNYGYTF. The J gene is TRBJ1-2, the V gene TRBV29-1, with D perhaps TRBD1 (6 bases). The germline CDR1 and CDR2 sequences are SQVTM and ANQGSEA. Deletions cut 7 bases from V and 2 bases from J, with 11 bases between. The CDR3 length is 12 residues.

The chain combines TRBV2 with TRBJ1-3; D gene uncertain. The ends were cut back, 6 bases at V and 3 bases at J, with 12 bases in the middle. Germline assignment: CDR1 SNHLY and CDR2 FYNNEI. The CDR3 length is 14 residues. The CDR3 coding sequence is TGTGCCAGCAGGAGCTTCGTTAGTGGAAACACCATATATTTT. It is translated as CASRSFVSGNTIYF. Filled out from reference TRBV2 and TRBJ1-3, the complete variable domain reads EPEVTQTPSHQVTQMGQEVILRCVPISNHLYFYWYRQILGQKVEFLVSFYNNEISEKSEIFDDQFSVERPDGSNFTLKIRSTKLEDSAMYFCASRSFVSGNTIYFGEGSWLTVV.

This CDR3 is CASSQGTEDSRGYF. For the CDR3, the DNA is TGTGCCAGCAGCCAAGGGACTGAGGACAGTCGGGGGTACTTC. This chain connects TRBV14 to TRBJ2-5; a possible D gene is TRBD1 (6 bases). CDR3 size: 14 residues. The V gene lost 1 base and the J gene lost 13 bases, with 19 bases spanning the gap. Germline CDR1 and CDR2: SGHDN and FVKESK.

This clone was detected only a few times. The chain joins TRBV27 to TRBJ2-2, with unresolved D. Trimming took off 7 bases at V and 5 bases at J, with 14 bases between the two ends. Germline CDR1 reads MNHEY; CDR2 reads SMNVEV (reference sequence). This CDR3 is built from 14 residues. CDR3 coding DNA: TGTGCCAGCACCGCCAAGGCGGTTACCGGGGAGCTGTTTTTT. It codes for CASTAKAVTGELFF.

The chain joins TRBV6-6 to TRBJ1-1; 9 bases align to TRBD1. The CDR3 spans 15 residues. The J segment lost 1 base and the V segment lost 6 bases, leaving 6 bases of the junction unmatched. CDR1 and CDR2 (germline): MNHNY, SVGAGI (reference sequence). CDR3 bases: TGTGCCAGCAGACAAACAGGGGGCGAGAACACTGAAGCTTTCTTT. This sequence encodes CASRQTGGENTEAFF.

CDR3 in amino acids: CAISLGETQYF. CDR3 DNA: TGTGCCATCAGTCTGGGGGAGACCCAGTACTTC. This chain joins TRBV10-3 and TRBJ2-5; the D is unclear. The CDR3 is 11 residues long. Germline V gene data show CDR1 as ENHRY and CDR2 as SYGVKD. Trimming left V 5 bases short and J 5 bases short, with 6 bases between.